These 2 T cell receptor beta chains came from one sample sequenced in a study of cytomegalovirus exposure and HLA in healthy donors. Researchers ran the PCR with 60 Vbeta and 13 Jbeta primers. Libraries were prepared by immunoSEQ multiplex PCR; TCRdb keeps only in-frame clonotypes and omits some of them. This sample has around 130,000 clones, with approximately 80% found just once. Sequenced input: PBMCs. These receptors all come from a man aged 50 or older in good health and CMV-seronegative.

This clone was seen a handful of times. The chain joins TRBV5-1 to TRBJ1-1, with 8 bases that match TRBD1. CDR1 is SGHRS, CDR2 YFSETQ, per germline. The CDR3 extends over 19 amino acids. The trim removed 5 bases at V and 6 bases at J, leaving 24 bases unmatched. The CDR3 protein is CASSPWVQGANPFRAEAFF. As DNA, the CDR3 is TGCGCCAGCAGTCCCTGGGTCCAGGGGGCGAACCCCTTTAGGGCTGAAGCTTTCTTT.

This clone came up once. The rearrangement joins TRBV2 to TRBJ2-7, with D tentatively TRBD2 (6 bases). V was pared by 4 bases and J by 5 bases, with 15 bases between. The CDR3 runs to 14 residues. Germline lookup yields CDR1 SNHLY and CDR2 FYNNEI. The CDR3 loop is CASSGAGRRNEQYF. CDR3 coding DNA: TGTGCCAGCAGTGGGGCGGGGAGGAGAAACGAGCAGTACTTC. The entire variable domain, with the rest obtained from reference TRBV2 and TRBJ2-7, is as follows: EPEVTQTPSHQVTQMGQEVILRCVPISNHLYFYWYRQILGQKVEFLVSFYNNEISEKSEIFDDQFSVERPDGSNFTLKIRSTKLEDSAMYFCASSGAGRRNEQYFGPGTRLTVT.